Each of the 29 T cell receptor beta chains below was sequenced from the same sample in a study of cytomegalovirus exposure and HLA in healthy donors. Repertoires were generated with immunoSEQ multiplex PCR, while TCRdb's copy carries only in-frame clones and drops some. The sample includes tens of thousands of clones, approximately 96% seen only once; the top ten take approximately 1%. Sequencing used PBMCs. The receptor source for this set is a man between 18 and 35 years old in good health and CMV-seronegative.

The chain carries TRBV4-1 and TRBJ2-7, with 9 positions matching TRBD1. The J segment lost 2 bases and the V segment lost 2 bases, leaving 4 bases of the junction unmatched. This CDR3 region has 15 residues. The germline gives CDR1 MGHRA, CDR2 YSYEKL. The CDR3 DNA follows: TGCGCCAGCAGCCAATCGGGACAGGGAACCTACGAGCAGTACTTC. Its translation: CASSQSGQGTYEQYF.

The chain carries TRBV5-1 and TRBJ2-3, with 12 nucleotides matching TRBD1. V lost 3 bases to trimming and J lost 3 bases; unmatched junction nucleotides: 5. The CDR3 extends over 16 amino acids. Germline V gene data show CDR1 as SGHRS and CDR2 as YFSETQ. In DNA form, the CDR3 reads TGCGCCAGCAGCTGGGGACAGGGGGCTGGTACAGATACGCAGTATTTT. Translating it yields CASSWGQGAGTDTQYF.

The V call is TRBV28, the J call TRBJ1-5, with 9 bases matching TRBD1. Germline V gene lookup returns CDR1 MDHEN and CDR2 SYDVKM. The CDR3 extends over 17 amino acids. V lost 5 bases and J lost 1; bases outside the gene matches: 9. CDR3 in amino acids: CASSILQGAMSNQPQHF. The CDR3, as DNA: TGTGCCAGCAGTATCCTACAGGGGGCGATGAGCAATCAGCCCCAGCATTTT.

The chain uses TRBV2 and TRBJ1-1; D is uncertain. Germline V lookup: CDR1 SNHLY, CDR2 FYNNEI. Trimming left V 3 bases short and J 3 bases short, with 5 bases between. This CDR3 contains 12 residues. DNA of the CDR3: TGTGCCAGCAGTGACAGTTACACTGAAGCTTTCTTT. It yields the protein CASSDSYTEAFF.

This clone was detected a few times. The chain combines TRBV6-4 with TRBJ2-1; TRBD2 matches 10 bases. The length of the CDR3 is 15 residues. The ends lost 2 bases at V and 5 bases at J; junction bases unmatched: 3. Germline V gene data show CDR1 as MRHNA and CDR2 as SNTAGT. The CDR3 DNA sequence: TGTGCCAGCAGTGACGGGACTAGCGACCACAATGAGCAGTTCTTC. Amino acid sequence: CASSDGTSDHNEQFF.

The chain joins TRBV5-4 to TRBJ2-1, with 8 bases lining up with TRBD2. J gave up 4 bases and V 4 bases, and 7 bases lay outside the gene matches. Germline lookup yields CDR1 SGHNT and CDR2 YYREEE (reference sequence). The CDR3 sequence is 15 residues long. The CDR3 spells CASSPGLVGYNEQFF. The CDR3 DNA follows: TGTGCCAGCAGCCCGGGACTAGTTGGGTACAATGAGCAGTTCTTC.

The count of this clone is one. The CDR3 region is CASSLGTELSYEQYF. For the CDR3, the DNA is TGTGCCAGCAGCTTAGGGACTGAACTCTCCTACGAGCAGTACTTC. The chain employs TRBV11-2 and TRBJ2-7; D is possibly TRBD2 (5 bases). V gave up 1 base and J gave up 0 bases, with 10 bases separating them. CDR1 and CDR2 from the germline V gene are SGHAT and FQNNGV. The CDR3 extends over 15 amino acids.

The chain combines TRBV27 with TRBJ2-7; tentative D call: TRBD1 (5 bases). Germline assignment: CDR1 MNHEY and CDR2 SMNVEV (reference sequence). The germline V and J ends were trimmed by 1 base and 2 bases, with 9 bases remaining between them. The CDR3 length is 14 residues. CDR3 sequence (DNA): TGTGCCAGCAGTTTATTAGGACAAACCTACGAGCAGTACTTC. Its protein is CASSLLGQTYEQYF.

The chain joins TRBV28 to TRBJ2-1, with 11 bases matching TRBD2. V shed 2 bases, J shed 7 bases, and the junction held 10 bases outside the gene matches. Germline V lookup: CDR1 MDHEN, CDR2 SYDVKM. This CDR3 is 17 amino acids long. CDR3 amino acids: CASSLLAGGGMGNEQFF. Written as DNA, the CDR3 is TGTGCCAGCAGTTTACTAGCGGGAGGAGGAATGGGTAATGAGCAGTTCTTC. Full variable domain (missing parts from reference TRBV28 and TRBJ2-1): DVKVTQSSRYLVKRTGEKVFLECVQDMDHENMFWYRQDPGLGLRLIYFSYDVKMKEKGDIPEGYSVSREKKERFSLILESASTNQTSMYLCASSLLAGGGMGNEQFFGPGTRLTVL.

The V gene is TRBV28, the J gene TRBJ1-1; D ambiguous. Per germline, CDR1 MDHEN and CDR2 SYDVKM. V was trimmed by 8 bases and J by 3 bases, leaving 13 bases between them. This CDR3 has 13 residues. The DNA for the CDR3 is TGTGCCAGCTTCAAGACACCTTACACTGAAGCTTTCTTT. As protein: CASFKTPYTEAFF.

This chain joins TRBV2 and TRBJ2-3; 8 nucleotides align to TRBD2. The junction had 9 bases not matched to a gene; V was cut back by 5 bases and J by 2 bases. The V gene's germline CDR1 is SNHLY and CDR2 FYNNEI. The CDR3 spans 16 residues. For the CDR3, the DNA is TGTGCCAGCAGTACCTACGGGGGGGCCCTCACAGATACGCAGTATTTT. This encodes CASSTYGGALTDTQYF.

The chain links TRBV28 to TRBJ1-5; D is undetermined. The germline gives CDR1 MDHEN, CDR2 SYDVKM. The CDR3 has 13 residues. V shed 8 bases and J shed 4 bases, with 12 bases lying between them. The CDR3 DNA follows: TGTGCCAGCCATCCCAGTATGAATCAGCCCCAGCATTTT. Amino acids: CASHPSMNQPQHF.

The chain is built from TRBV27 and TRBJ2-3; possible D gene TRBD2, 6 bases. V was clipped by 1 base and J by 0 bases, with 11 bases between them. Per the germline V gene, CDR1 is MNHEY and CDR2 is SMNVEV (reference sequence). CDR3 length equals 16 residues. The CDR3 loop is CASSLLREPSTDTQYF. The CDR3, as DNA: TGTGCCAGCAGTTTATTGCGGGAACCTAGCACAGATACGCAGTATTTT.

V usage is TRBV6-5 and J usage is TRBJ2-7, with 8 bases aligning to TRBD2. This CDR3 spans 15 amino acids. Germline V gene lookup returns CDR1 MNHEY and CDR2 SVGAGI. J lost 0 bases, V lost 2 bases, and 3 bases had no gene match. CDR3 sequence reads: CASSYRSGSSYEQYF. Here the CDR3 DNA reads TGTGCCAGCAGTTACCGGAGCGGGAGCTCCTACGAGCAGTACTTC.

The chain joins TRBV5-6 to TRBJ2-5; 10 bases are a match to TRBD1. CDR3 length equals 16 residues. Germline values: CDR1 SGHDT, CDR2 YYEEEE. The V gene end was trimmed by 3 bases and the J gene end by 4 bases; junction bases not matched to a gene: 9. The CDR3 DNA is TGTGCCAGCAGCTGGGCCCGGGACAGGGGAGGAGAGACCCAGTACTTC. Residues: CASSWARDRGGETQYF.

V gene TRBV6-4 combines with J gene TRBJ2-2; 13 positions match TRBD2. The V segment lost 4 bases and the J segment 4 bases; nucleotides outside the gene matches: 0. CDR1 and CDR2 (germline): MRHNA, SNTAGT. The CDR3 has 15 residues. The CDR3 DNA reads as TGTGCCAGCAGTGGACTAGCGGGAGGCACCGGGGAGCTGTTTTTT. It translates to CASSGLAGGTGELFF.

V is TRBV30 and J is TRBJ2-7; TRBD1 is a possible D gene (7 bases). The CDR3 totals 11 residues. Trimming stripped 5 bases from V and 12 bases from J, with 17 bases between. Per germline, CDR1 GTSNPN and CDR2 SVGIG (reference sequence). Here the CDR3 reads CAWHTGEDSYF. CDR3 nucleotides: TGTGCCTGGCACACAGGGGAGGATTCGTACTTC.

The chain couples TRBV9 to TRBJ1-2; the D gene is possibly TRBD1 (5 bases). The V gene's germline CDR1 is SGDLS and CDR2 YYNGEE. The CDR3 is made up of 14 amino acids. Trimming cost V 3 bases and J 6 bases, with 15 bases left between them. The CDR3 is CASSAGDLLDGYTF. The CDR3 DNA reads TGTGCCAGCAGCGCGGGGGACTTGCTGGATGGCTACACCTTC.

The chain joins TRBV19 to TRBJ2-7; no clear D. Germline CDR1 LNHDA, CDR2 SQIVND (reference sequence). Between the trimmed V and J ends, which lost 7 bases and 5 bases, there was a span of 12 bases. This CDR3 has 12 amino acids. The CDR3 DNA is TGTGCCAGTAAAGACGGGTGGAACGAGCAGTACTTC. This sequence encodes CASKDGWNEQYF. The full variable domain, completed using reference TRBV19 and TRBJ2-7, is DGGITQSPKYLFRKEGQNVTLSCEQNLNHDAMYWYRQDPGQGLRLIYYSQIVNDFQKGDIAEGYSVSREKKESFPLTVTSAQKNPTAFYLCASKDGWNEQYFGPGTRLTVT.

CDR3 sequence reads: CASSQVWRTGPKNEQFF. The DNA for the CDR3 is TGCGCCAGCAGCCAAGTGTGGCGGACAGGTCCCAAAAATGAGCAGTTCTTC. The chain links TRBV4-1 to TRBJ2-1; 7 nucleotides match TRBD1. The CDR3 length is 17 residues. Germline CDR1 and CDR2: MGHRA and YSYEKL. V lost 1 base and J lost 7; bases outside the gene matches: 13.

This clone has only one observation. The gene calls are TRBV2 and TRBJ1-2; D call uncertain. Trimming left V 4 bases short and J 1 base short, with 10 bases between. The CDR3 runs to 14 residues. Germline V gene lookup returns CDR1 SNHLY and CDR2 FYNNEI. CDR3 region: CASSGVAVNYGYTF. The DNA of the CDR3 is TGTGCCAGCAGTGGCGTCGCTGTTAACTATGGCTACACCTTC.

This clone appeared once. The chain recombines TRBV5-4 with TRBJ2-7; 11 bases map to TRBD1. Losses at the gene ends were 6 bases for V and 4 bases for J; bases not matched to a gene: 15. The CDR3 sequence is 17 residues long. Germline assignment: CDR1 SGHNT and CDR2 YYREEE (reference sequence). CDR3 sequence (DNA): TGTGCCAGCACCTCCGGGGGGGGGACAGGGGGAACATACGAGCAGTACTTC. Its translation is CASTSGGGTGGTYEQYF.

The chain carries TRBV4-3 and TRBJ2-1; TRBD1 matches 8 bases. The CDR3 has 16 residues. V was pared by 0 bases and J by 1 base, with 2 bases of the junction left unmatched. Per germline, CDR1 LGHNA and CDR2 YSLEER. The DNA for the CDR3 is TGCGCCAGCAGCCAAGACAGGGGGCTTTCCTACAATGAGCAGTTCTTC. Protein sequence: CASSQDRGLSYNEQFF.

The chain carries TRBV27 and TRBJ2-1, with a tentative D call TRBD2 (6 bases). The germline V and J ends were trimmed by 7 bases and 7 bases, with 14 bases remaining between them. Germline lookup yields CDR1 MNHEY and CDR2 SMNVEV (reference sequence). There are 13 residues in the CDR3. The CDR3 nucleotides are TGTGCCAGCATGGGACTCTCGACGAATGAGCAGTTCTTC. This gives the protein CASMGLSTNEQFF.

The chain couples TRBV5-4 to TRBJ1-2, with D perhaps matching TRBD1 (5 bases). Trimming took off 4 bases at V and 8 bases at J, with 18 bases between the two ends. Germline V gives CDR1 SGHNT, CDR2 YYREEE (reference sequence). The CDR3 sequence is 14 residues long. Written as DNA, the CDR3 is TGTGCCAGCAGCGCGGCCAGGGAGGAAGAAGGCTACACCTTC. It is translated as CASSAAREEEGYTF.

The chain employs TRBV7-2 and TRBJ2-1, with 7 bases lining up with TRBD2. There are 16 residues in the CDR3. Germline V gene lookup returns CDR1 SGHTA and CDR2 FQGNSA. J gave up 5 bases and V 0 bases, and 7 bases lay outside the gene matches. The CDR3 loop is CASSLANGRRDNEQFF. In nucleotides, the CDR3 is TGTGCCAGCAGCTTAGCGAACGGGAGGAGAGACAATGAGCAGTTCTTC.

The rearrangement links TRBV5-1 to TRBJ2-3; TRBD1 matches 10 bases. There are 15 residues in the CDR3. Germline-derived CDR1 and CDR2 are SGHRS and YFSETQ. The ends lost 0 bases at V and 6 bases at J; junction bases unmatched: 4. DNA for the CDR3: TGCGCCAGCAGCTTGGAGGGGACAGGGGTGGATACGCAGTATTTT. Protein: CASSLEGTGVDTQYF. The full variable domain, rest sourced from reference TRBV5-1 and TRBJ2-3, is KAGVTQTPRYLIKTRGQQVTLSCSPISGHRSVSWYQQTPGQGLQFLFEYFSETQRNKGNFPGRFSGRQFSNSRSEMNVSTLELGDSALYLCASSLEGTGVDTQYFGPGTRLTVL.

The V call is TRBV7-2, the J call TRBJ2-1, with TRBD2 identical over 13 bases. J lost 7 bases, V lost 5 bases, and 11 bases had no gene match. Germline loops: CDR1 SGHTA, CDR2 FQGNSA. This CDR3 has 17 amino acids. CDR3 nucleotides: TGTGCCAGCAGCACGCCCGGGACTAGCGGGACAGGGAATGAGCAGTTCTTC. Amino acid sequence: CASSTPGTSGTGNEQFF.

This clone was recorded only once. V usage is TRBV4-2 and J usage is TRBJ2-3; tentative D call: TRBD2 (5 bases). The CDR3 runs 16 residues. V lost 1 base to trimming and J lost 4 bases, with 15 bases between them. Germline CDR1 and CDR2: LGHNA and YNFKEQ. DNA of the CDR3: TGTGCCAGCAGCCAAGCTGCGGGCTTATCGTCAGATACGCAGTATTTT. Its protein product is CASSQAAGLSSDTQYF.